The 3 T cell receptor beta chains reported below all come from one sample, sequenced in a study of Graves' ophthalmopathy and Graves' hyperthyroidism. Amplification targeted the TCR beta CDR3 regions, with RNA transcripts as the source material. Second-round multiplex PCR followed a first-round RT-PCR using HTBI primers. Each CDR3 protein gets one entry after TCRdb re-called the multiplex PCR reads with MiXCR. The sample has around 1,000,000 distinct CDR3 sequences, about 40% seen once. The sample taken for sequencing was peripheral blood or thyroid tissue (not recorded which). The receptor set was obtained from an adult man with Graves' hyperthyroidism.

This clonotype was recorded many times. The rearrangement uses TRBV7-9 and TRBJ1-5; no clear D. The CDR3 has 13 amino acids. V was cut by 1 base and J by 7 bases, with 8 bases left in between. Germline CDR1 SEHNR, CDR2 FQNEAQ (reference sequence). CDR3 nucleotide sequence: TGTGCCAGCAGCTTAGTCCACGGGCAGCCCCAGCATTTT. It encodes CASSLVHGQPQHF.

This clonotype was recorded many times. This rearrangement joins TRBV19 to TRBJ2-7; D is uncertain. This CDR3 spans 13 amino acids. Germline loops: CDR1 LNHDA, CDR2 SQIVND (reference sequence). Trimming pared 5 bases from V and 5 bases from J, leaving 13 bases between. The DNA of the CDR3 is TGTGCCAGTAGTTTGGGGTCTCCCGACGAGCAGTACTTC. As protein: CASSLGSPDEQYF.

The chain combines TRBV18 with TRBJ1-1; a weak D match, TRBD1 (5 bases). Looked up from germline, CDR1 is KGHSH and CDR2 is LQKENI. With 4 bases removed from V and 3 bases from J, the gap between germline ends came to 9 bases. This CDR3 has 13 amino acids. CDR3 loop: CASSQGMDTEAFF. The CDR3 DNA reads TGTGCCAGCTCACAGGGGATGGACACTGAAGCTTTCTTT.